This is a list of T cell receptor beta chains from one sample in a study of T cells in Graves' hyperthyroidism and ophthalmopathy. In TCRdb, the multiplex PCR reads were re-called with MiXCR into one record per CDR3 protein. The repertoire holds more than 500,000 distinct CDR3 sequences, over 45% seen once, with about 45% in the top ten. Sequenced sample: peripheral blood or thyroid tissue (not recorded which). Receptors originate from an adult woman with Graves' disease, either hyperthyroidism or ophthalmopathy (not recorded which). Each CDR3 is given with its conserved first and last residue. D genes are given only for firm matches. Rows give clone size only sometimes, using once, few, many, or a class for an expanded clone.

d_gene	j_gene	v_gene	abundance	CDR3aa	CDR3nt
NA	TRBJ1-5	TRBV29-1	NA	CSVADLRGQPQHF	TGCAGCGTTGCGGATCTACGGGGTCAGCCCCAGCATTTT
NA	TRBJ1-4	TRBV5-8	many	CASSSLRLNGWKLFF	TGTGCCAGCAGCTCCTTGCGGCTGAACGGTTGGAAACTGTTTTTT
NA	TRBJ1-5	TRBV10-3	NA	CAIRHDTRQPQHF	TGTGCCATCCGTCATGATACACGACAGCCCCAGCATTTT
NA	TRBJ1-2	TRBV6-5	few	CASSPGGINYGYTF	TGTGCCAGCAGTCCCGGAGGGATTAACTATGGCTACACCTTC
NA	TRBJ2-7	TRBV5-1	NA	CASSRLGGHEQYF	TGCGCCAGCAGCAGACTCGGGGGGCACGAGCAGTACTTC
NA	TRBJ2-7	TRBV29-1	few	CSVAGRTSYEQYF	TGCAGCGTTGCTGGACGGACTTCCTACGAGCAGTACTTC
TRBD2	TRBJ2-7	TRBV19	NA	CASRKGGTSSSEQYF	TGTGCCAGTAGGAAAGGGGGGACTAGCTCCTCCGAGCAGTACTTC
TRBD1	TRBJ1-2	TRBV19	NA	CASSTTGTGHGYTF	TGTGCCAGTAGTACGACCGGGACAGGGCATGGCTACACCTTC
NA	TRBJ1-5	TRBV20-1	NA	CSARLGANQPQHF	TGCAGTGCTAGGTTAGGAGCTAATCAGCCCCAGCATTTT
NA	TRBJ1-5	TRBV15	NA	CATSRGGGEGDQPQHF	TGTGCCACCTCAAGAGGCGGGGGTGAGGGTGATCAGCCCCAGCATTTT
TRBD2	TRBJ2-1	TRBV14	few	CASLTSGRDNEQFF	TGTGCCAGCCTGACTAGCGGGAGGGACAATGAGCAGTTCTTC
NA	TRBJ2-7	TRBV29-1	NA	CSVGGAEQYF	TGCAGCGTGGGGGGGGCCGAGCAGTACTTC
NA	TRBJ2-7	TRBV5-1	NA	CASSLKGSGAYEQYF	TGCGCCAGCAGCTTGAAAGGGTCAGGAGCCTACGAGCAGTACTTC
TRBD1	TRBJ2-7	TRBV9	many	CASSVGQGAYEQYF	TGTGCCAGCAGCGTGGGACAGGGGGCCTACGAGCAGTACTTC
NA	TRBJ2-5	TRBV25-1	NA	CASSEFGTLGETQYF	TGTGCCAGCAGTGAATTCGGGACCCTGGGTGAGACCCAGTACTTC
NA	TRBJ1-5	TRBV29-1	NA	CSVASSNQPQHF	TGCAGCGTTGCCAGTAGCAATCAGCCCCAGCATTTT
NA	TRBJ2-2	TRBV7-9	NA	CASSLASTRVDTGELFF	TGTGCCAGCAGCTTAGCGTCTACCAGGGTGGACACTGGGGAGCTGTTTTTT
NA	TRBJ2-5	TRBV20-1	NA	CSVGPRAGTGIAGETQYF	TGCAGCGTTGGGCCTAGGGCGGGTACAGGGATCGCAGGAGAGACCCAGTACTTC
NA	TRBJ2-5	TRBV6-5	many	CASRGTSQTQYF	TGTGCCAGCAGAGGGACGTCTCAGACCCAGTACTTC
NA	TRBJ2-1	TRBV29-1	few	CSGYGTLLVNEQFF	TGCAGCGGTTACGGGACCCTCTTGGTCAATGAGCAGTTCTTC
NA	TRBJ1-1	TRBV2	NA	CASATAHNTEAFF	TGTGCCAGCGCTACCGCACATAACACTGAAGCTTTCTTT
NA	TRBJ1-5	TRBV20-1	many	CSARWQADQPQHF	TGCAGTGCTAGATGGCAGGCCGATCAGCCCCAGCATTTT
NA	TRBJ1-4	TRBV29-1	NA	CSVEDGDATNEKLFF	TGCAGCGTTGAAGACGGGGATGCAACTAATGAAAAACTGTTTTTT
NA	TRBJ2-5	TRBV30	many	CAWNRDGGETQYF	TGTGCCTGGAACAGGGATGGAGGGGAGACCCAGTACTTC
TRBD1	TRBJ2-6	TRBV6-1	NA	CASSENRGPTSSGANVLTF	TGTGCCAGCAGTGAAAACAGGGGTCCGACGAGCTCTGGGGCCAACGTCCTGACCTTC
NA	TRBJ1-4	TRBV19	NA	CASSRARRNEKLFF	TGTGCCAGTAGTAGGGCCAGGCGTAATGAAAAACTGTTTTTT
TRBD1	TRBJ2-7	TRBV12-3/TRBV12-4	NA	CASSHRTGFHEQYF	TGTGCCAGCAGCCATAGGACAGGGTTTCACGAGCAGTACTTC
NA	TRBJ1-2	TRBV5-1	once	CASSKQVGLDGYTF	TGCGCCAGCTCGAAGCAGGTCGGTTTGGATGGCTACACCTTC
NA	TRBJ1-4	TRBV19	few	CASSPGATNEKLFF	TGTGCCAGTAGTCCAGGGGCAACTAATGAAAAACTGTTTTTT
TRBD1	TRBJ1-2	TRBV25-1	once	CASSPDRGTSRGYTF	TGTGCCAGCTCACCGGACAGGGGGACAAGTCGAGGCTACACCTTC
TRBD2	TRBJ2-3	TRBV19	NA	CASSIGLAGTTDTQYF	TGTGCCAGTAGTATCGGACTAGCGGGAACCACAGATACGCAGTATTTT
NA	TRBJ1-1	TRBV20-1	NA	CSATPSGRATEAFF	TGCAGTGCTACCCCCTCAGGAAGGGCCACTGAAGCTTTCTTT
NA	TRBJ2-5	TRBV24-1	many	CATSVQDQETQYF	TGTGCCACCAGTGTGCAGGACCAAGAGACCCAGTACTTC
TRBD2	TRBJ2-7	TRBV6-5	NA	CASKAGLASYEQYF	TGTGCCAGCAAAGCGGGACTAGCTTCCTACGAGCAGTACTTC
NA	TRBJ1-1	TRBV6-5	many	CASSYQEPNTEAFF	TGTGCCAGCAGTTACCAGGAACCGAACACTGAAGCTTTCTTT
TRBD1	TRBJ1-2	TRBV10-3	NA	CAISALRGQRFGYTF	TGTGCCATCAGTGCTTTGAGGGGACAGAGGTTTGGCTACACCTTC
NA	TRBJ2-5	TRBV10-3	NA	CAISSQERVQETQYF	TGTGCCATCAGTAGCCAAGAACGGGTCCAAGAGACCCAGTACTTC
NA	TRBJ2-2	TRBV5-1	few	CASNSPNTGELFF	TGCGCCAGCAACTCTCCCAACACCGGGGAGCTGTTTTTT
NA	TRBJ2-5	TRBV10-3	NA	CAISDWTLGQETQYF	TGTGCCATCAGTGACTGGACCCTTGGGCAAGAGACCCAGTACTTC
NA	TRBJ2-5	TRBV12-3/TRBV12-4	many	CASSPRTLAQETQYF	TGTGCCAGCAGTCCTCGGACCCTGGCGCAAGAGACCCAGTACTTC
NA	TRBJ2-7	TRBV29-1	NA	CSLTGGSSNEQYF	TGCAGCTTAACGGGGGGCTCCAGCAACGAGCAGTACTTC
TRBD1	TRBJ2-2	TRBV24-1	NA	CATSDPYRGTGELFF	TGTGCCACCAGTGATCCCTACAGGGGCACCGGGGAGCTGTTTTTT
NA	TRBJ2-7	TRBV7-9	NA	CASSPDRSSYEQYF	TGTGCCAGCAGTCCTGACAGGTCCTCCTACGAGCAGTACTTC
NA	TRBJ1-1	TRBV4-2	many	CASSQGTEAFF	TGTGCCAGCAGCCAAGGCACTGAAGCTTTCTTT